This T cell receptor (beta chain) originates from a study of T cell repertoires and leukemia-associated antigens. Looking at the study overall: Each sample gave roughly 3 to 5.0 million effective reads.

As concerns this clonotype: Its target is not known. The conserved phenylalanine or tryptophan normally closing the CDR3 is absent here, so this likely arose from a read error.

MiXCR, applied by TCRdb to the 5' RACE reads, yields one record per CDR3 protein. The data hold 9,800 or so distinct CDR3 sequences, with around two fifths observed a single time. Without fetal bovine serum, CD3+ T cells were rested overnight. Trimming stripped 0 bases from V and 5 bases from J, with 23 bases between. The CDR3 has 18 amino acids. Looked up from germline, CDR1 is SGHRS and CDR2 is YFSETQ. Whole-study findings and limits: Whether expanded clones are antigen-specific and functional remains untested. V, J, VDJ and CDR3 counts did not differ significantly among groups.

The receptor was derived from a female donor in good health. Sequenced material: CD3+ T cells sorted from blood and cultured. This rearrangement joins TRBV5-1 to TRBJ1-1; D gene ambiguous. The CDR3 loop is CASSLEVWRGEVWTEAFL. CDR3 DNA sequence: TGCGCCAGCAGCTTGGAGGTTTGGCGAGGAGAGGTGTGGACTGAAGCTTTCCTT.